This TCR beta chain was captured in a study of blood T cell repertoires in COVID-19 (dated by TCRdb to about 2020). The study in broad terms: Samples covering the acute and convalescent phases of COVID-19 were provided by collaborators in the United States, Italy and Spain. The dataset comprised deeply sampled blood TCRbeta repertoires from subjects exposed to, actively infected with, or recovered from COVID-19. Nearly every sample came with metadata listing a de-identified subject ID, COVID-19 status, age in years and sex. The repertoires were released in a freely available public database intended as a resource for research on the immune response to SARS-CoV-2. Where HLA class I and class II types were available, the types were taken from metadata supplied by the sample provider, not from assay-based typing. The samples were drawn from two sources: the first 160 participants of the ongoing ImmuneRACE study, and over 1,000 subjects contributed by 6 global collaborators. The material from the prospective study consisted of cDNA or gDNA derived from T cells, B-cell-depleted T cells, or PBMCs. Broad study findings and their caveats: The quantity of clinical and demographic metadata differed by source and by participant and was supplied without curation.

Regarding this clone: What antigen it recognizes has not been identified. The sample holds no much larger clone one base away, and base qualities are not on file.

The immunoSEQ Assay, a bias-controlled multiplex PCR, was used to amplify TCRbeta CDR3 regions from genomic DNA. From the authors' description of their analysis: The number of nucleated cells in each sample was estimated by amplification of reference gene primers within the assay. To quantify the absolute abundance of each unique TCRbeta CDR3 rearrangement, sequence reads were collapsed and filtered. Productive Simpson clonality was computed per sample as the square root of Simpson's diversity index over productive rearrangements. The immuneACCESS repertoire file appears here via TCRdb, limited to in-frame rearrangements. These files lack a portion of the clones; in checked studies, under half of the deficit traces to unresolved V genes, and the cause of the others is not known. The V and J calls and clone size come from that table; D and trimming were worked out from the DNA. Across this sample there are some 530,000 clones, with approximately 90% seen only once. The ten largest clones add up to 8% to 9.5% of the sample.

In the prospective study, participants were roughly 18 to 100 years old, resided in about two dozen geographic areas of the United States, and were enrolled through a virtual design. In the prospective study, cohorts were assigned on the basis of participant-reported clinical history obtained from a screening survey and a study questionnaire. Recovered participants in ImmuneRACE Cohort 3 were defined as having two consecutive negative NP/OP PCR tests, clearance from a healthcare professional, or resolution of symptoms. Mobile phlebotomists in the prospective study collected whole blood, serum and a nasopharyngeal or oropharyngeal swab from every participant. Over a roughly two-month period, participants in the prospective study had the option of providing additional blood draws and questionnaires. Prospective study blood samples were shipped either frozen or at room temperature before DNA extraction.

Trimming leaves V shorter by 3 bases and J shorter by 4 bases, with the junction holding 6 bases beyond the gene matches. Spanning cysteine to phenylalanine, the CDR3 consists of 15 amino acids. Only CDR3 DNA is held: 45 bases, read in frame from base 1. Taken from the germline V gene, the CDR1 and CDR2 loops are SNHLY and FYNNEI. This TCR derives from an older woman who had recovered from COVID-19. The sequence is built from TRBV2 and TRBJ1-1, and 9 junctional nucleotides match TRBD1. Sequencing was carried out using PBMCs or T cells enriched from blood (not recorded which). The CDR3: CASSDPGQGPTEAFF. The sequenced DNA: TGTGCCAGCAGTGATCCGGGACAGGGACCCACTGAAGCTTTCTTT.